The following is a T cell receptor (beta chain) sequence with its context. Germline CDR1 reads SGHTA; CDR2 reads FQGNSA. Trimming took 1 base from V and 1 from J, leaving 8 bases between them. The CDR3 has 16 amino acids. This record comes from a study of cytomegalovirus exposure and HLA in healthy donors. A multiplex PCR was run with 60 Vbeta primers and 13 Jbeta primers. Libraries were prepared by immunoSEQ multiplex PCR; TCRdb keeps only in-frame clonotypes and omits some of them. The data show 90,000 to 100,000 clones, roughly 10% seen once. The rearrangement joins TRBV7-2 to TRBJ2-6; a weak D match, TRBD1 (5 bases). The sequenced material came from PBMCs. This sequence originates from a man between 50 and 59 years old in good health and CMV-seropositive. In DNA form, the CDR3 reads TGTGCCAGCAGCTTAGGCCAGGGATCTGGGGCCAACGTCCTGACTTTC. Encoded protein: CASSLGQGSGANVLTF.